This TCR beta chain was captured by sequencing in a study of blood T cell repertoires in COVID-19. Study-wide background: COVID-19 samples from acute and convalescent phases originated in the United States, Italy and Spain.

Profiling relied on immunoSEQ multiplex PCR, and the TCRdb table lists in-frame clones only, not all of them. There are around 160,000 clones in the sample; more than 70% occur only once, and about 2% lies in the top ten. Sequencing input: peripheral blood. The sequence derives from a human donor in a cohort sampled during active COVID-19.

CDR3 nucleotide sequence: TGCGCCAGCAGCCAAGAGTCTCAGACAGGTATTAACTATGGCTACACCTTC. Translating it yields CASSQESQTGINYGYTF. V and J are TRBV4-1 and TRBJ1-2, with a tentative D call TRBD1 (6 bases). Germline CDR1 reads MGHRA; CDR2 reads YSYEKL. Trimming pared 0 bases from V and 1 base from J, leaving 15 bases between. The CDR3 contains 17 residues.